This TCR beta chain was documented in a study of T-cell reconstitution after alpha-beta-depleted transplantation in children. Using unique molecular identifiers, the investigators prepared the TCRbeta library. TCRdb fed the PCR reads into MiXCR, producing one record per CDR3 protein. The sample holds 350,000 to 450,000 distinct CDR3 sequences, roughly 22% seen once. The V gene lost 7 bases and the J gene lost 13 bases, with 22 bases spanning the gap. CDR3 length equals 13 residues. CDR1 and CDR2 (germline): SGHTA, FQGTGA. The J gene is TRBJ1-2, the V gene TRBV7-3; maybe TRBD1 (6 bases). Sequencing used PBMCs from the stem cell graft donor, obtained from the stem cell graft. This receptor was identified in a human donor who donated a stem cell graft to a child with acute myeloid leukemia. CDR3 in DNA: TGTGCCAGCACCGTGACAGGATCTATGGCTTGCACCTTC. Protein sequence: CASTVTGSMACTF.